Each of the 18 T cell receptor beta chains below was sequenced from the same sample in a study of T cell responses to AZD1222 COVID-19 vaccine. The assay was immunoSEQ multiplex PCR, and TCRdb's table has in-frame clones only and misses some. Here the sample spans 100,000 or so clones, about 91% being singletons. Sequenced material: peripheral blood, taken 28 days after the second AZD1222 dose. The receptors come from an adult who received the AZD1222 COVID-19 vaccine.

V usage is TRBV19 and J usage is TRBJ1-2; a weak D match, TRBD1 (5 bases). There are 14 residues in the CDR3. V was clipped by 8 bases and J by 8 bases, with 21 bases between them. Germline V CDR1 and CDR2: LNHDA, SQIVND (reference sequence). CDR3: CASSPGGAGLGYTF. The DNA for the CDR3 is TGTGCCAGTTCCCCCGGAGGGGCCGGACTAGGCTACACCTTC.

J is TRBJ2-4 and V is TRBV5-5; the D is unclear. This CDR3 is 14 amino acids long. V was clipped by 4 bases and J by 7 bases, with 15 bases between them. CDR1 and CDR2 from the germline V gene are SGHKS and YYEKEE (reference sequence). The CDR3 sequence: CASSTPGGANIQYF. Written as DNA, the CDR3 is TGTGCCAGCAGCACCCCCGGCGGTGCGAACATTCAGTACTTC.

The V gene is TRBV19, the J gene TRBJ1-2; the D gene is possibly TRBD1 (5 bases). The V end was cut by 4 bases, the J end by 4 bases, with 13 bases between. CDR3 size: 14 residues. From germline, CDR1 is LNHDA and CDR2 SQIVND (reference sequence). The CDR3 protein is CASSTGTALYGYTF. The CDR3 region has the DNA TGTGCCAGTAGTACCGGGACTGCACTCTATGGCTACACCTTC.

The chain employs TRBV6-5 and TRBJ2-3; no reliable D call. CDR1 MNHEY and CDR2 SVGAGI come from the germline V gene. The CDR3 spans 12 residues. Trimming left V 7 bases short and J 1 base short, with 6 bases between. The CDR3, as DNA: TGTGCCAGCATTGGTGGCACAGATACGCAGTATTTT. Its protein product is CASIGGTDTQYF.

The chain uses TRBV19 and TRBJ2-7, with 7 bases that match TRBD1. V dropped 3 bases and J dropped 3; count of bases not matched to a gene: 5. The germline V gene encodes CDR1 LNHDA and CDR2 SQIVND (reference sequence). The length of the CDR3 is 14 residues. The CDR3 DNA sequence: TGTGCCAGTAGTATCGGGGACAGCGGCTACGAGCAGTACTTC. It encodes CASSIGDSGYEQYF.

The chain links TRBV19 to TRBJ1-1, with 7 bases identical to TRBD1. CDR1 and CDR2 from the germline V gene are LNHDA and SQIVND (reference sequence). This CDR3 is built from 14 residues. V lost 8 bases to trimming and J lost 5 bases; unmatched junction nucleotides: 11. In nucleotides, the CDR3 is TGTGCCAGTCTAAGGGCAGGGGGTGGAACTGAAGCTTTCTTT. It yields the protein CASLRAGGGTEAFF.

V usage is TRBV4-3 and J usage is TRBJ2-6; maybe TRBD1 (5 bases). V was trimmed by 1 base and J by 8 bases, leaving 9 bases between them. Germline V gene sequence: CDR1 LGHNA, CDR2 YSLEER. This CDR3 spans 14 amino acids. The CDR3 DNA follows: TGCGCCAGCAGCCAAGGGCAGGGTCCCAACGTCCTGACTTTC. The encoded protein is CASSQGQGPNVLTF.

This clone was counted a single time. This CDR3 is also generated by other DNA sequences in the sample. This rearrangement joins TRBV12-3 or TRBV12-4 to TRBJ2-3; D ambiguous. V was shortened by 6 bases and J by 3 bases, with 4 bases between the two germline ends. The CDR3 runs 11 residues. CDR3 residues: CASSRTDTQYF. DNA of the CDR3: TGTGCCAGCAGCCGGACAGATACGCAGTATTTT.

The genes are TRBV19 and TRBJ2-7, with D possibly called TRBD1 or TRBD2 (5 bases each). V lost 4 bases, J lost 4 bases, and 17 bases lay in between. The CDR3 is 15 residues long. Germline V gene sequence: CDR1 LNHDA, CDR2 SQIVND (reference sequence). The CDR3 protein is CASSTLRGSSYEQYF. The CDR3 DNA is TGTGCCAGTAGTACCCTGAGGGGCTCGTCGTACGAGCAGTACTTC.

The chain is built from TRBV29-1 and TRBJ1-3, with D unresolved. The CDR3 length is 15 residues. The germline V gene has CDR1 SQVTM and CDR2 ANQGSEA. With 4 bases removed from V and 4 bases from J, the gap between germline ends came to 17 bases. The CDR3 region is CSVGGPSRGGNTIYF. The CDR3 nucleotides read TGCAGCGTTGGTGGACCCTCACGGGGAGGAAACACCATATATTTT. Combining the CDR3 with reference TRBV29-1 and TRBJ1-3 gives the whole variable domain SAVISQKPSRDICQRGTSLTIQCQVDSQVTMMFWYRQQPGQSLTLIATANQGSEATYESGFVIDKFPISRPNLTFSTLTVSNMSPEDSSIYLCSVGGPSRGGNTIYFGEGSWLTVV.

V and J are TRBV28 and TRBJ1-6; 9 positions agree with TRBD1. CDR1 is MDHEN, CDR2 SYDVKM, per germline. This CDR3 has 13 amino acids. J lost 7 bases, V lost 8 bases, and 3 bases had no gene match. The CDR3 coding sequence is TGTGCCAGCGGAGGACAGGGGAATTCACCCCTCCACTTT. It yields the protein CASGGQGNSPLHF.

This rearrangement joins TRBV5-8 to TRBJ2-1; perhaps TRBD2 as D (7 bases). Germline values: CDR1 SGHTS, CDR2 YDEGEE. The CDR3 is made up of 15 amino acids. V was pared by 1 base and J by 10 bases, with 18 bases between. This chain's CDR3 is CASSLREEGVWEQFF. CDR3 bases: TGTGCCAGCAGCTTGCGGGAGGAGGGGGTTTGGGAGCAGTTCTTC.

This chain uses TRBV19 with TRBJ1-5; the D is unclear. Between the trimmed V and J ends, which lost 3 bases and 2 bases, there was a span of 8 bases. The CDR3 consists of 14 residues. From germline, CDR1 is LNHDA and CDR2 SQIVND (reference sequence). The CDR3, as DNA: TGTGCCAGTAGTATTGGCTGGGGCAATCAGCCCCAGCATTTT. As protein: CASSIGWGNQPQHF.

This chain uses TRBV11-1 with TRBJ2-7, with D maybe TRBD2 (6 bases). With 5 bases removed from V and 0 bases from J, the gap between germline ends came to 14 bases. This CDR3 has 15 residues. Germline-derived CDR1 and CDR2 are SGHAT and FQDESV (reference sequence). CDR3 region: CASSQSSVSSYEQYF. As DNA, the CDR3 is TGTGCCAGCAGCCAATCTAGCGTCAGCTCCTACGAGCAGTACTTC. Supplemented by reference TRBV11-1 and TRBJ2-7, the full variable domain reads EAEVAQSPRYKITEKSQAVAFWCDPISGHATLYWYRQILGQGPELLVQFQDESVVDDSQLPKDRFSAERLKGVDSTLKIQPAELGDSAMYLCASSQSSVSSYEQYFGPGTRLTVT.

The chain uses TRBV30 and TRBJ2-1, with 8 bases that match TRBD2. CDR3 length: 16 amino acids. With V trimmed by 0 bases and J by 3 bases, 7 bases remained unmatched. Germline V lookup: CDR1 GTSNPN, CDR2 SVGIG (reference sequence). The CDR3 nucleotides read TGTGCCTGGAGTGTAAGGCGGGAGGTGGTCTACAATGAGCAGTTCTTC. Translating gives CAWSVRREVVYNEQFF.

This clone has only one observation. This chain connects TRBV15 to TRBJ1-1; the D is unclear. This CDR3 spans 13 amino acids. V lost 5 bases and J lost 1, with 8 bases in between. The V gene's germline CDR1 is LNHNV and CDR2 YYDKDF (reference sequence). The chain's CDR3 is CATSSGWNTEAFF. CDR3 DNA: TGTGCCACCAGCTCTGGATGGAACACTGAAGCTTTCTTT.

V usage is TRBV5-1 and J usage is TRBJ1-1; TRBD1 agrees at 7 bases. CDR1 and CDR2 from the germline V gene are SGHRS and YFSETQ. The trim removed 2 bases at V and 5 bases at J, leaving 6 bases unmatched. The CDR3 has 14 residues. CDR3 bases: TGCGCCAGCAGCTTTACAGGGGCAGGAACTGAAGCTTTCTTT. It codes for CASSFTGAGTEAFF.

This chain joins TRBV9 and TRBJ1-2; D remains ambiguous. V gave up 3 bases and J gave up 0 bases, with 12 bases separating them. Germline V gene data show CDR1 as SGDLS and CDR2 as YYNGEE. The CDR3 runs to 15 residues. This chain's CDR3 is CASSEAPTANYGYTF. The CDR3 region has the DNA TGTGCCAGCAGCGAGGCCCCCACAGCTAACTATGGCTACACCTTC.